The 16 T cell receptor beta chains reported below all come from one sample, sequenced in a study of T cell responses to AZD1222 COVID-19 vaccine. The protocol was immunoSEQ multiplex PCR, while the TCRdb copy is restricted to in-frame clones and leaves out a portion. The sample shows some 85,000 clones, about nine tenths of them seen only once. Sequenced here: peripheral blood, sampled on day 0 of AZD1222 vaccination. The receptors come from an adult in good health.

V usage is TRBV3-1 (or the pseudogene TRBV3-2) and J usage is TRBJ2-1, with 13 bases fitting TRBD2. Germline CDR1 is LGHDT and CDR2 is YNNKEL (reference sequence). The ends lost 1 base at V and 6 bases at J; junction bases unmatched: 9. The CDR3 contains 18 residues. DNA for the CDR3: TGTGCCAGCAGCCAAGTCCCACTAGCGGGAGGGTGGGGCAATGAGCAGTTCTTC. As protein: CASSQVPLAGGWGNEQFF.

The gene calls are TRBV27 and TRBJ2-3, with 7 bases matching TRBD1. The V and J ends lost 7 bases and 1 base, in that order; junction bases with no gene match: 8. The CDR3 is made up of 15 amino acids. CDR1 and CDR2 (germline): MNHEY, SMNVEV (reference sequence). CDR3 sequence: CASNPRGQRTDTQYF. CDR3 in DNA: TGTGCCAGCAACCCGAGGGGACAGCGCACAGATACGCAGTATTTT.

The chain joins TRBV2 to TRBJ1-1; perhaps TRBD1 as D (5 bases). The CDR3 length is 16 residues. Trimming removed 4 bases from V and 3 bases from J, with 18 bases in between. Germline lookup yields CDR1 SNHLY and CDR2 FYNNEI. Here the CDR3 reads CASSGGFLGVYTEAFF. CDR3 nucleotides: TGTGCCAGCAGTGGAGGATTCTTGGGGGTTTACACTGAAGCTTTCTTT. The entire variable domain, with the rest obtained from reference TRBV2 and TRBJ1-1, is as follows: EPEVTQTPSHQVTQMGQEVILRCVPISNHLYFYWYRQILGQKVEFLVSFYNNEISEKSEIFDDQFSVERPDGSNFTLKIRSTKLEDSAMYFCASSGGFLGVYTEAFFGQGTRLTVV.

This clone was found once. This chain links TRBV7-2 with TRBJ1-6, with D perhaps matching TRBD1 (6 bases). Germline V gene data show CDR1 as SGHTA and CDR2 as FQGNSA. This CDR3 is built from 17 residues. V lost 5 bases and J lost 0, with 14 bases in between. The CDR3 DNA follows: TGTGCCAGCAGCCCGGACAGACCTTACTCCTATAATTCACCCCTCCACTTT. The encoded protein is CASSPDRPYSYNSPLHF. The variable domain in full, completed from reference TRBV7-2 and TRBJ1-6, reads GAGVSQSPSNKVTEKGKDVELRCDPISGHTALYWYRQSLGQGLEFLIYFQGNSAPDKSGLPSDRFSAERTGGSVSTLTIQRTQQEDSAVYLCASSPDRPYSYNSPLHFGNGTRLTVT.

The rearrangement joins TRBV7-8 to TRBJ1-2; D ambiguous. V was pared by 10 bases and J by 0 bases, with 12 bases between. Germline CDR1 reads SGHVS; CDR2 reads FQNEAQ. The CDR3 totals 13 residues. The CDR3 loop is CATQRMANYGYTF. In DNA, the CDR3 is TGTGCCACCCAGCGGATGGCTAACTATGGCTACACCTTC.

The chain is built from TRBV7-2 and TRBJ2-5, with 7 nucleotides matching TRBD1. After removal of 3 bases from V and 3 bases from J, the junction contained 1 base not matched to a gene. This CDR3 spans 13 amino acids. Germline V gene lookup returns CDR1 SGHTA and CDR2 FQGNSA. The CDR3 protein is CASSFTGEETQYF. The CDR3 nucleotides read TGTGCCAGCAGCTTTACAGGGGAAGAGACCCAGTACTTC.

The chain carries TRBV12-3 or TRBV12-4 and TRBJ1-2; the D is unclear. The CDR3 consists of 11 residues. V was trimmed by 3 bases and J by 10 bases, leaving 9 bases between them. The CDR3 region has the DNA TGTGCCAGCAGTTTCGACGGTTCCTACACCTTC. Amino acid sequence: CASSFDGSYTF.

Here the CDR3 DNA reads TGTGCCAGCAGTAACCGGGACAGTACCTACGAGCAGTACTTC. Translating it yields CASSNRDSTYEQYF. The chain employs TRBV6-6 and TRBJ2-7; 7 bases align to TRBD1. Looked up from germline, CDR1 is MNHNY and CDR2 is SVGAGI (reference sequence). V lost 5 bases to trimming and J lost 2 bases; unmatched junction nucleotides: 6. The CDR3 sequence is 14 residues long.

This chain connects TRBV28 to TRBJ1-5, with D perhaps TRBD1 (5 bases). The CDR3 covers 12 residues. V lost 7 bases, J lost 6 bases, and 10 bases lay in between. Germline V gene data show CDR1 as MDHEN and CDR2 as SYDVKM. As DNA, the CDR3 is TGTGCCAGCACCCAACAGGTTCAGCCCCAGCATTTT. It specifies CASTQQVQPQHF.

CDR3 DNA: TGTGCCAGCAGCTTAAGGGCCGTACAGGGTCCGGCTTTCTTT. Translating it yields CASSLRAVQGPAFF. The chain links TRBV11-3 to TRBJ1-1; weak D call: TRBD1 (6 bases). Trimming removed 2 bases from V and 11 bases from J, with 18 bases in between. The CDR3 is 14 amino acids. From germline, CDR1 is SGHNT and CDR2 YENEEA.

The V gene is TRBV5-1, the J gene TRBJ2-2; 10 bases match TRBD1. Germline V gene sequence: CDR1 SGHRS, CDR2 YFSETQ. The CDR3 runs 15 residues. Trimming cost V 5 bases and J 7 bases; bases outside gene matches: 8. The CDR3: CASRVRQGADGELFF. The CDR3 coding sequence is TGCGCCAGCAGGGTCAGACAGGGGGCCGACGGGGAGCTGTTTTTT.

The chain couples TRBV28 to TRBJ2-7; no clear D. From germline, CDR1 is MDHEN and CDR2 SYDVKM. This CDR3 is 14 amino acids long. Between the trimmed V and J ends, which lost 2 bases and 7 bases, there was a span of 15 bases. Here the CDR3 reads CASSLSGPFGEQYF. CDR3 bases: TGTGCCAGCAGTTTAAGTGGGCCCTTCGGGGAGCAGTACTTC.

About this clone: A junction boundary mismatches the germline segment, possibly from a read error. The chain links TRBV18 to TRBJ1-5, with D possibly TRBD1 on 5 matching bases. The length of the CDR3 is 15 residues. Germline V gene lookup returns CDR1 KGHSH and CDR2 LQKENI. CDR3 protein: CASPPQGPSNQPQHF. CDR3 in DNA: TGTGCCAGCCCACCCCAGGGTCCTAGCAATCAGCCCCAGCATTTT.

This chain links TRBV29-1 with TRBJ2-1, with TRBD2 matching over 10 bases. The CDR3 consists of 12 residues. Trimming at V came to 5 bases and at J to 10 bases, leaving 5 bases not matched to a gene. Germline V gene lookup returns CDR1 SQVTM and CDR2 ANQGSEA. The CDR3 reads CSVTLSGREQFF. The CDR3 DNA follows: TGCAGCGTTACTCTTAGCGGGAGGGAGCAGTTCTTC.

Here the CDR3 reads CASSRVRVTGELFF. CDR3 in DNA: TGTGCCAGCAGCCGAGTGAGGGTGACCGGGGAGCTGTTTTTT. The genes are TRBV5-8 and TRBJ2-2, with D perhaps TRBD2 (5 bases). V was pared by 4 bases and J by 5 bases, with 12 bases between. Germline V CDR1 and CDR2: SGHTS, YDEGEE. This CDR3 has 14 residues.

V and J are TRBV5-4 and TRBJ1-2; the match to TRBD1 covers 7 bases. From germline, CDR1 is SGHNT and CDR2 YYREEE (reference sequence). There are 13 residues in the CDR3. V dropped 4 bases and J dropped 8; count of bases not matched to a gene: 8. CDR3 in DNA: TGTGCCAGCAGCACGGACAGGCGCGGGGGCTACACCTTC. Its translation: CASSTDRRGGYTF. Using reference TRBV5-4 and TRBJ1-2 for the parts outside the CDR3, the full variable domain is ETGVTQSPTHLIKTRGQQVTLRCSSQSGHNTVSWYQQALGQGPQFIFQYYREEENGRGNFPPRFSGLQFPNYSSELNVNALELDDSALYLCASSTDRRGGYTFGSGTRLTVV.